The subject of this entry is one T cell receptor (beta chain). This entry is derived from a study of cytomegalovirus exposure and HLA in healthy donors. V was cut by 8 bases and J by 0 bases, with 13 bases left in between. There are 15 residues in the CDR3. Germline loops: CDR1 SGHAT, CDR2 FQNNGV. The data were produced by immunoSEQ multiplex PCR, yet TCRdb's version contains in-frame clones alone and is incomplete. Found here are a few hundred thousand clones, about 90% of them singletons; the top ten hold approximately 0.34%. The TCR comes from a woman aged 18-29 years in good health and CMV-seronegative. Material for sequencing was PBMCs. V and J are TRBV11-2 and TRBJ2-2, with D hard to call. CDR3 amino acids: CASRPMATNTGELFF. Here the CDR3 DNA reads TGTGCCAGCCGTCCGATGGCAACGAACACCGGGGAGCTGTTTTTT. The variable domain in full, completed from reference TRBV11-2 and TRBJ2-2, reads EAGVAQSPRYKIIEKRQSVAFWCNPISGHATLYWYQQILGQGPKLLIQFQNNGVVDDSQLPKDRFSAERLKGVDSTLKIQPAKLEDSAVYLCASRPMATNTGELFFGEGSRLTVL.